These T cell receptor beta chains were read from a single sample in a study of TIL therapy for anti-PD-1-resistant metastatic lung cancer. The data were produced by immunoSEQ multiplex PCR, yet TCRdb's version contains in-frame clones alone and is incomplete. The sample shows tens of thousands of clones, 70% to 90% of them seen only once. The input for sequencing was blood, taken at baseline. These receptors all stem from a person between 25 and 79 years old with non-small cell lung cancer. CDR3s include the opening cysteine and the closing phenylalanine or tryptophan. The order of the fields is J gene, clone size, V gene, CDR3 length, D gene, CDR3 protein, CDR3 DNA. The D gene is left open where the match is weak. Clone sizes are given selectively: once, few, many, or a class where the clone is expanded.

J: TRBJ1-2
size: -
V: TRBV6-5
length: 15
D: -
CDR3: CASSYSWTGGYGYTF
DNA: TGTGCCAGCAGTTACTCGTGGACCGGGGGCTATGGCTACACCTTC

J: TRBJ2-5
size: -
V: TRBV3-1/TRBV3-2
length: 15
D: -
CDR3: CASSQDWRFGETQYF
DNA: TGTGCCAGCAGCCAAGATTGGAGGTTCGGGGAGACCCAGTACTTC

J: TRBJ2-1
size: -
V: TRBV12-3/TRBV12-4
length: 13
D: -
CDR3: CASSHGPYNEQFF
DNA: TGTGCCAGCAGTCACGGGCCATACAATGAGCAGTTCTTC

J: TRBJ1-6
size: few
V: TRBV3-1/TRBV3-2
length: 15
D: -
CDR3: CASSQFAGENSPLHF
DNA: TGTGCCAGCAGCCAATTCGCAGGGGAGAATTCACCCCTCCACTTT

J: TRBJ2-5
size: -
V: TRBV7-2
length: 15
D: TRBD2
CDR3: CASSPRGADLETQYF
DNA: TGTGCCAGCAGCCCGCGGGGGGCCGACCTAGAGACCCAGTACTTC

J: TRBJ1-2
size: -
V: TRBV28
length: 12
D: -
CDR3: CASSPGPYGYTF
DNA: TGTGCCAGCAGTCCCGGCCCCTATGGCTACACCTTC

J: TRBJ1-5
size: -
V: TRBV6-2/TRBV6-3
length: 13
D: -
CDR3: CASSYGQNQPQHF
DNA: TGTGCCAGCAGTTATGGCCAGAATCAGCCCCAGCATTTT

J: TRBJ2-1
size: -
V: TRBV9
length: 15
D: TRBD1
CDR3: CASSSRTGSDNEQFF
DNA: TGTGCCAGCAGCTCTAGGACAGGGAGCGACAATGAGCAGTTCTTC

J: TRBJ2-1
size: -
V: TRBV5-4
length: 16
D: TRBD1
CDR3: CASSLYSTGGGNEQFF
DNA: TGTGCCAGCAGCTTATATTCGACAGGGGGAGGCAATGAGCAGTTCTTC

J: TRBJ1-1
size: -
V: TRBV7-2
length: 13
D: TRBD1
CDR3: CASSTGEFAEAFF
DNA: TGTGCCAGCAGCACAGGGGAGTTCGCTGAAGCTTTCTTT

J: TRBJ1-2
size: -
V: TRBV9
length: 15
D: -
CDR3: CASSVGKTEDYGYTF
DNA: TGTGCCAGCAGCGTAGGAAAGACGGAGGACTATGGCTACACCTTC

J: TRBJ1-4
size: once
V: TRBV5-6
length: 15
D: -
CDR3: CASSLRSGNNEKLFF
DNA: TGTGCCAGCAGCTTGCGTTCGGGGAATAATGAAAAACTGTTTTTT

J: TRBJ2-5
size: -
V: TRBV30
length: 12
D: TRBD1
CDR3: CAWSGGWETQYF
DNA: TGTGCCTGGTCAGGGGGATGGGAGACCCAGTACTTC

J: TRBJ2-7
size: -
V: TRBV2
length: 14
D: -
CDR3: CASSVQGRMGEQYF
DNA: TGTGCCAGCAGTGTACAGGGACGGATGGGCGAGCAGTACTTC

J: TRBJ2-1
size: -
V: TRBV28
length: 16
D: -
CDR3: CASSALLRDPGNEQFF
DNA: TGTGCCAGCAGTGCCCTCCTCAGGGACCCGGGGAATGAGCAGTTCTTC

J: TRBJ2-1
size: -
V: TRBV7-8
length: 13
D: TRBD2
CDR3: CASSSGLADEQFF
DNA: TGTGCCAGCAGCTCCGGACTAGCGGATGAGCAGTTCTTC

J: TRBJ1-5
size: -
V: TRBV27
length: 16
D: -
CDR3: CATRAKGGSANQPQHF
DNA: TGTGCCACCCGGGCCAAAGGGGGATCGGCCAATCAGCCCCAGCATTTT

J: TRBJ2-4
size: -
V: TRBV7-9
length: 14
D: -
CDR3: CASSLAEGKNIQYF
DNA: TGTGCCAGCAGCTTAGCCGAGGGCAAAAACATTCAGTACTTC

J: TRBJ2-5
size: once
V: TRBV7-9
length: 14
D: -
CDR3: CASSPVGEQETQYF
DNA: TGTGCCAGCAGTCCCGTAGGAGAACAAGAGACCCAGTACTTC

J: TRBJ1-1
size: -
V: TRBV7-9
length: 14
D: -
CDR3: CASSLPAANTEAFF
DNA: TGTGCCAGCAGCTTACCGGCCGCAAACACTGAAGCTTTCTTT

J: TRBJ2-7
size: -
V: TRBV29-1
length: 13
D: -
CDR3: CSVVTEFSYEQYF
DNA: TGCAGCGTTGTTACGGAATTCTCCTACGAGCAGTACTTC

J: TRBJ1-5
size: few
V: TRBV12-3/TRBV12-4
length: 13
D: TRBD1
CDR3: CASSFRTGQPQHF
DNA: TGTGCCAGCAGTTTCAGGACAGGTCAGCCCCAGCATTTT

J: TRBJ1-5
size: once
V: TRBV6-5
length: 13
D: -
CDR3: CASSQGFGQPQHF
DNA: TGTGCCAGCAGCCAAGGGTTTGGTCAGCCCCAGCATTTT

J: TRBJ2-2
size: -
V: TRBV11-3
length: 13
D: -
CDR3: CASSSRVSGELFF
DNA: TGTGCCAGCAGCTCCAGGGTTTCCGGGGAGCTGTTTTTT

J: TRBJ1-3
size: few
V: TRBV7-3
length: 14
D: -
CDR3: CASSLTSQGNTIYF
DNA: TGTGCCAGCAGCTTGACATCACAGGGAAACACCATATATTTT

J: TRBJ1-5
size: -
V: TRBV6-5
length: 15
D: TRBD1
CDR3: CASSNGQASNQPQHF
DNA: TGTGCCAGCAGCAACGGACAGGCAAGCAATCAGCCCCAGCATTTT

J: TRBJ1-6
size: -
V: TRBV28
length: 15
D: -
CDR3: CASSAVQGYNSPLHF
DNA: TGTGCCAGCAGTGCCGTACAGGGTTACAATTCACCCCTCCACTTT

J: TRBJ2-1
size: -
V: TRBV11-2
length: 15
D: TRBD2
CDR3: CASSLQARGLAEQFF
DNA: TGTGCCAGCAGCTTGCAGGCTAGAGGACTAGCGGAGCAGTTCTTC

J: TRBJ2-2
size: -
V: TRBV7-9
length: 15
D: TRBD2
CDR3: CASSPGLEKYRELFF
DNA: TGTGCCAGCAGCCCCGGACTAGAAAAGTACAGGGAGCTGTTTTTT

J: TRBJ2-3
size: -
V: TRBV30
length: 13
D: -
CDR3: CAWSVGIVDTQYF
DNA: TGTGCCTGGAGTGTGGGGATAGTAGATACGCAGTATTTT

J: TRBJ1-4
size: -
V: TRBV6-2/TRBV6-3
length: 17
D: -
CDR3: CASSYTYRSATNEKLFF
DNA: TGTGCCAGCAGTTACACCTACAGGAGTGCAACTAATGAAAAACTGTTTTTT

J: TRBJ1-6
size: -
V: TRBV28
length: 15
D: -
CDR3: CASSLVQYGNSPLHF
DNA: TGTGCCAGCAGTTTAGTACAGTACGGTAATTCACCCCTCCACTTT

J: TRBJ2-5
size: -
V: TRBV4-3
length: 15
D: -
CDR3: CASSPVPGGRETQYF
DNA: TGCGCCAGCAGCCCCGTTCCGGGGGGCCGGGAGACCCAGTACTTC

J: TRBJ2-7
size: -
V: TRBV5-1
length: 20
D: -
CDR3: CASSFLLLGRGDFGVSEQYF
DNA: TGCGCCAGCAGCTTTCTGTTGTTGGGCAGGGGGGATTTTGGAGTCTCCGAGCAGTACTTC

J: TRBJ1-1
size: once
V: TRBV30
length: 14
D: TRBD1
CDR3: CAYSPGQGGTEAFF
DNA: TGTGCCTACTCACCTGGACAGGGAGGTACTGAAGCTTTCTTT

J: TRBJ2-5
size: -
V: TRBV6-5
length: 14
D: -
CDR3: CASRVNVGGETQYF
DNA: TGTGCCAGCAGAGTAAACGTCGGGGGTGAGACCCAGTACTTC

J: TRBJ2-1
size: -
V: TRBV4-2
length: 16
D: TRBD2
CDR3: CASSKAGTSGYGEQFF
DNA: TGTGCCAGCAGCAAGGCCGGGACTAGCGGTTACGGGGAGCAGTTCTTC

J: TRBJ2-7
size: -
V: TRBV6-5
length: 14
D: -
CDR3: CASSYRSATYEQYF
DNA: TGTGCCAGCAGTTACCGCTCAGCTACCTACGAGCAGTACTTC

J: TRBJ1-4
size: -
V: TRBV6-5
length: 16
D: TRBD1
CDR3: CASSYSPTGTNEKLFF
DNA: TGTGCCAGCAGTTACTCCCCGACAGGGACTAATGAAAAACTGTTTTTT

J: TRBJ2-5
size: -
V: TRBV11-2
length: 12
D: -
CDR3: CASSPRTETQYF
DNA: TGTGCCAGCAGCCCCAGGACGGAGACCCAGTACTTC

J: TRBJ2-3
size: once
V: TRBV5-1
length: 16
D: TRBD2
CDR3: CASSSGTSGTTDTQYF
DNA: TGCGCCAGCAGCTCCGGGACTAGCGGGACCACAGATACGCAGTATTTT

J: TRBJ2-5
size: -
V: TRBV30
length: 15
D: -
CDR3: CAQTPTGGGGETQYF
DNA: TGTGCCCAGACACCCACAGGAGGTGGGGGAGAGACCCAGTACTTC

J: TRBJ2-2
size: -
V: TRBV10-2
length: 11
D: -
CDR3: CASSDMGELFF
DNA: TGCGCCAGCAGTGATATGGGGGAGCTGTTTTTT

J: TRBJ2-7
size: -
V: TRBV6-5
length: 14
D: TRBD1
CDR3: CASRAGTGGYEQYF
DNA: TGTGCCAGCAGGGCCGGGACAGGGGGCTACGAGCAGTACTTC

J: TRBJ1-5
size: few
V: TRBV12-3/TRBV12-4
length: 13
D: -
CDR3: CASREGRNQPQHF
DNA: TGTGCCAGCAGAGAGGGGAGGAATCAGCCCCAGCATTTT

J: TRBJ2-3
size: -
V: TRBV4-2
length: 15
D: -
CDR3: CASSQVASETDTQYF
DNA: TGTGCCAGCAGCCAAGTAGCTAGTGAGACAGATACGCAGTATTTT

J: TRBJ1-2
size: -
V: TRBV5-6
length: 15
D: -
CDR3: CASSLGPPVKNGYTF
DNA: TGTGCCAGCAGCTTGGGGCCTCCAGTAAAGAATGGCTACACCTTC

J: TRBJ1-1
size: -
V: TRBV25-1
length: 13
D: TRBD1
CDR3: CASSPTGRRGAFF
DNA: TGTGCCAGCAGTCCGACAGGGAGAAGGGGAGCTTTCTTT

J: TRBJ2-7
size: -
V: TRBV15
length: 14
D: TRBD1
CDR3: CATSRGTGSYEQYF
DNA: TGTGCCACCAGCAGAGGGACAGGCTCCTACGAGCAGTACTTC

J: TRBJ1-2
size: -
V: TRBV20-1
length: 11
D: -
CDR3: CSARGYYGYTF
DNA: TGCAGTGCTAGGGGTTATTATGGCTACACCTTC

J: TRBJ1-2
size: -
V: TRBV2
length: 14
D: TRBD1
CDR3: CASSDRTGNYGYTF
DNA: TGTGCCAGCAGTGATAGGACAGGGAACTATGGCTACACCTTC

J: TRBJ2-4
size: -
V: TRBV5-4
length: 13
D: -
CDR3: CASSSDGLNIQYF
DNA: TGTGCCAGCAGCTCGGACGGATTAAACATTCAGTACTTC

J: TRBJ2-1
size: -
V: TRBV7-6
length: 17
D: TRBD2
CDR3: CASSLSAGGRTYNEQFF
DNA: TGTGCCAGCAGCTTATCCGCGGGAGGGCGAACCTACAATGAGCAGTTCTTC

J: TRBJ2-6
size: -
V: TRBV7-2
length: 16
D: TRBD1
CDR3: CASSSTGSSGANVLAF
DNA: TGTGCCAGCAGCTCGACAGGGTCCTCTGGGGCCAACGTCCTGGCTTTC

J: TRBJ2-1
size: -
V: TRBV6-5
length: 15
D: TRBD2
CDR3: CASVERTSGGNEQFF
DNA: TGTGCCAGCGTGGAAAGGACTAGCGGGGGGAATGAGCAGTTCTTC